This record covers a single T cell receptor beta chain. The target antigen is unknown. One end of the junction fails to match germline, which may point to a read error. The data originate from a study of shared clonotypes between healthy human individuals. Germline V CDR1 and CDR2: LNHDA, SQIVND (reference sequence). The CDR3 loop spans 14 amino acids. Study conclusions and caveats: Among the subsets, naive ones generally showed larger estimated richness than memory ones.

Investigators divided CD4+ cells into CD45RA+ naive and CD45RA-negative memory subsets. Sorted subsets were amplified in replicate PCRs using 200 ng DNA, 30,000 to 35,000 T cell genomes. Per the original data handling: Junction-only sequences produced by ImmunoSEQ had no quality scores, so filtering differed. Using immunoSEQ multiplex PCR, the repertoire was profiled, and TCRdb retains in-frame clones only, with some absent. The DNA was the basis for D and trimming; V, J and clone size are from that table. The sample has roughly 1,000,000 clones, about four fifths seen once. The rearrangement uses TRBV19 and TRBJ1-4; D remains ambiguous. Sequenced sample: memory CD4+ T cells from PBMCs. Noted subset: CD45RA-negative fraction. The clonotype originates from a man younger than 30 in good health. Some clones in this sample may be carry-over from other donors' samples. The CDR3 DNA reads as TGTGCCAGTAGTCTAGAAGGGCCTGGGGAAAGACTGTTTTTT. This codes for CASSLEGPGERLFF.